Shown below are 27 T cell receptor beta chains from a single sample sequenced in a study of blood T cell repertoires in COVID-19. The table came from immunoSEQ multiplex PCR; TCRdb's copy has only in-frame clones and leaves some out. The profile shows approximately 150,000 clones, about 80% of them singletons. The sequenced sample was PBMCs or T cells enriched from blood (not recorded which). The receptors derive from a woman in her 70s in a cohort exposed to, infected with or recovered from COVID-19 (not recorded which).

This rearrangement joins TRBV10-3 to TRBJ2-7; 11 nucleotides agree with TRBD1. Germline CDR1 reads ENHRY; CDR2 reads SYGVKD. With 9 bases clipped from V and 11 bases from J, the junction kept 9 bases outside the gene matches. The CDR3 has 12 amino acids. The CDR3 is CAIRTGGLEEYF. DNA of the CDR3: TGTGCCATTAGGACAGGGGGCTTGGAGGAGTACTTC.

This chain connects TRBV15 to TRBJ1-6; 7 bases match TRBD1. Germline loops: CDR1 LNHNV, CDR2 YYDKDF (reference sequence). CDR3 length equals 15 residues. The V gene end was trimmed by 3 bases and the J gene end by 7 bases; junction bases not matched to a gene: 6. The CDR3 region is CATSSNRGSNSPLHF. CDR3 in DNA: TGTGCCACCAGCAGTAACAGGGGTTCCAATTCACCCCTCCACTTT. Combining the CDR3 with reference TRBV15 and TRBJ1-6 gives the whole variable domain DAMVIQNPRYQVTQFGKPVTLSCSQTLNHNVMYWYQQKSSQAPKLLFHYYDKDFNNEADTPDNFQSRRPNTSFCFLDIRSPGLGDTAMYLCATSSNRGSNSPLHFGNGTRLTVT.

The V call is TRBV19, the J call TRBJ1-2, with 7 bases fitting TRBD1. The CDR3 sequence is 15 residues long. Germline CDR1 is LNHDA and CDR2 is SQIVND (reference sequence). The V gene end was trimmed by 5 bases and the J gene end by 3 bases; junction bases not matched to a gene: 9. This chain's CDR3 is CASSLPGQPYYGYTF. In DNA form, the CDR3 reads TGTGCCAGTAGTTTGCCGGGACAGCCGTACTATGGCTACACCTTC. Supplemented by reference TRBV19 and TRBJ1-2, the full variable domain reads DGGITQSPKYLFRKEGQNVTLSCEQNLNHDAMYWYRQDPGQGLRLIYYSQIVNDFQKGDIAEGYSVSREKKESFPLTVTSAQKNPTAFYLCASSLPGQPYYGYTFGSGTRLTVV.

The chain joins TRBV7-2 to TRBJ2-5, with D possibly TRBD2 on 5 matching bases. Germline V gene data show CDR1 as SGHTA and CDR2 as FQGNSA. The CDR3 runs 14 residues. V was pared by 1 base and J by 2 bases, with 8 bases between. CDR3 loop: CASSLGLAQETQYF. The DNA of the CDR3 is TGTGCCAGCAGCTTAGGGCTAGCACAAGAGACCCAGTACTTC.

The V and J genes are TRBV4-2 and TRBJ1-6, with a weak D call TRBD1 (5 bases). The CDR3 loop spans 17 amino acids. The germline V gene has CDR1 LGHNA and CDR2 YNFKEQ. Trimming stripped 5 bases from V and 2 bases from J, with 16 bases between. The CDR3 is CASSTEATGAYNSPLHF. Here the CDR3 DNA reads TGTGCCAGCAGCACAGAGGCCACAGGAGCCTATAATTCACCCCTCCACTTT.

This chain links TRBV19 with TRBJ1-5; no reliable D call. The CDR3 has 15 amino acids. Germline lookup yields CDR1 LNHDA and CDR2 SQIVND (reference sequence). V dropped 6 bases and J dropped 3 bases, with 15 bases sitting between them. The CDR3 sequence is CASSNPRLPNQPQHF. CDR3 nucleotide sequence: TGTGCCAGTAGCAACCCGAGGTTACCCAATCAGCCCCAGCATTTT. Combining the CDR3 with reference TRBV19 and TRBJ1-5 gives the whole variable domain DGGITQSPKYLFRKEGQNVTLSCEQNLNHDAMYWYRQDPGQGLRLIYYSQIVNDFQKGDIAEGYSVSREKKESFPLTVTSAQKNPTAFYLCASSNPRLPNQPQHFGDGTRLSIL.

This clone occurred many times. J is TRBJ1-1 and V is TRBV9, with a possible D match to TRBD1 (5 bases). The ends were cut back, 0 bases at V and 6 bases at J, with 15 bases in the middle. The CDR3 covers 15 residues. Germline V gene sequence: CDR1 SGDLS, CDR2 YYNGEE. This CDR3 is CASSVALGTGAEAFF. The CDR3 DNA follows: TGTGCCAGCAGCGTAGCCCTAGGCACGGGGGCTGAAGCTTTCTTT. The variable domain in full, with the rest retrieved from reference TRBV9 and TRBJ1-1, is DSGVTQTPKHLITATGQRVTLRCSPRSGDLSVYWYQQSLDQGLQFLIQYYNGEERAKGNILERFSAQQFPDLHSELNLSSLELGDSALYFCASSVALGTGAEAFFGQGTRLTVV.

The genes are TRBV19 and TRBJ1-2; tentatively, D is TRBD1 (6 bases). CDR3 length: 11 residues. V was pared by 6 bases and J by 5 bases, with 7 bases between. Germline V gene lookup returns CDR1 LNHDA and CDR2 SQIVND (reference sequence). CDR3 sequence: CASSQGYGYTF. CDR3 DNA sequence: TGTGCCAGTAGCCAGGGGTATGGCTACACCTTC.

V gene TRBV11-3 combines with J gene TRBJ1-4; D unclear. The CDR3 sequence is 12 residues long. Trimming left V 1 base short and J 8 bases short, with 5 bases between. The germline V gene has CDR1 SGHNT and CDR2 YENEEA. In DNA form, the CDR3 reads TGTGCCAGCAGCTTAGGAGGAGAAAAACTGTTTTTT. Protein sequence: CASSLGGEKLFF.

The CDR3 loop reads CASSRGLDTQYF. In nucleotides, the CDR3 is TGTGCCAGCAGCCGGGGTCTAGATACGCAGTATTTT. The chain has TRBV7-9 and TRBJ2-3, with a possible D match to TRBD2 (5 bases). CDR1 and CDR2 from the germline V gene are SEHNR and FQNEAQ (reference sequence). The V end was cut by 5 bases, the J end by 5 bases, with 8 bases between. The CDR3 has 12 amino acids.

The chain recombines TRBV7-3 with TRBJ2-1, with a weak D call TRBD2 (8 bases). Trimming removed 4 bases at V and 5 bases at J, with 24 bases between. The CDR3 consists of 18 residues. The germline V gene encodes CDR1 SGHTA and CDR2 FQGTGA. The CDR3 coding sequence is TGTGCCAGCAGCTCCCGGGGGGGTTTGACAGGGACGCACAATGAGCAGTTCTTC. It specifies CASSSRGGLTGTHNEQFF.

The CDR3 DNA sequence: TGTGCTAGTGGCCCCCCGATTTCGACATCGCCCACAGATACGCAGTATTTT. Translation gives CASGPPISTSPTDTQYF. This chain uses TRBV12-5 with TRBJ2-3; D remains ambiguous. Trimming took 6 bases from V and 2 from J, leaving 21 bases between them. CDR3 size: 17 residues. Germline CDR1 and CDR2: LGHNT and FRNRAP.

The chain recombines TRBV24-1 with TRBJ2-2; 7 nucleotides align to TRBD1. Trimming cost V 8 bases and J 7 bases; bases outside gene matches: 12. CDR3 length: 15 residues. The germline V gene encodes CDR1 KGHDR and CDR2 SFDVKD. For the CDR3, the DNA is TGTGCCACCAAGGACAGGTGGGGGCAAGGCGGGGAGCTGTTTTTT. It encodes CATKDRWGQGGELFF.

This clone has just a few counts. This chain links TRBV30 with TRBJ2-1; 10 bases line up with TRBD2. With 2 bases clipped from V and 4 bases from J, the junction kept 8 bases outside the gene matches. CDR3 size: 16 residues. From germline, CDR1 is GTSNPN and CDR2 SVGIG (reference sequence). This CDR3 is CAWSPRTSGLYNEQFF. The DNA of the CDR3 is TGTGCCTGGAGTCCTCGGACTAGCGGACTTTACAATGAGCAGTTCTTC.

V gene TRBV9 combines with J gene TRBJ1-3, with D possibly matching TRBD1 (5 bases). The CDR3 spans 14 residues. The V end was cut by 5 bases, the J end by 0 bases, with 9 bases between. Germline V lookup: CDR1 SGDLS, CDR2 YYNGEE. The CDR3, as DNA: TGTGCCAGCAGTACAGGTCTCTCTGGAAACACCATATATTTT. It specifies CASSTGLSGNTIYF.

This clone turned up a few times. The chain employs TRBV9 and TRBJ2-1; D is uncertain. Germline CDR1 SGDLS, CDR2 YYNGEE. The CDR3 sequence is 16 residues long. The V end lost 1 base, the J end lost 7 bases, and 18 bases lay between the germline ends. The CDR3 sequence is CASSVIGGAALNEQFF. The CDR3 DNA reads TGTGCCAGCAGCGTAATTGGCGGTGCAGCTCTGAATGAGCAGTTCTTC.

This clone came up a few times. The V call is TRBV28, the J call TRBJ1-6, with 7 bases aligning to TRBD1. V dropped 5 bases and J dropped 10; count of bases not matched to a gene: 8. The CDR3 runs 14 residues. The V gene's germline CDR1 is MDHEN and CDR2 SYDVKM. This chain's CDR3 is CASSATGFPSPLHF. The CDR3 DNA is TGTGCCAGCAGTGCGACAGGGTTCCCCTCACCCCTCCACTTT.

The chain has TRBV19 and TRBJ1-3, with 7 bases matching TRBD1. The CDR3 is 15 residues long. Germline V gene lookup returns CDR1 LNHDA and CDR2 SQIVND (reference sequence). V lost 4 bases to trimming and J lost 9 bases; unmatched junction nucleotides: 12. In DNA, the CDR3 is TGTGCCAGTAGTAACGTGGACAGGCTTGGCGGCACCATATATTTT. It codes for CASSNVDRLGGTIYF.

This chain connects TRBV28 to TRBJ1-4; D unresolved. The CDR3 spans 13 residues. Germline V gene sequence: CDR1 MDHEN, CDR2 SYDVKM. Trimming pared 7 bases from V and 5 bases from J, leaving 11 bases between. The CDR3 spells CASIRSGNEKLFF. CDR3 DNA sequence: TGTGCCAGCATTCGGAGTGGGAATGAAAAACTGTTTTTT.

The J gene is TRBJ2-7, the V gene TRBV7-9, with 8 bases that match TRBD2. The CDR3 totals 14 residues. Germline V gene sequence: CDR1 SEHNR, CDR2 FQNEAQ (reference sequence). The ends lost 6 bases at V and 5 bases at J; junction bases unmatched: 9. The CDR3 DNA reads TGTGCCAGCAGACTCCCGGGACTAGGGAACGAGCAGTACTTC. This codes for CASRLPGLGNEQYF.

The chain couples TRBV3-1 (or the pseudogene TRBV3-2) to TRBJ1-3; D unclear. The germline V gene encodes CDR1 LGHDT and CDR2 YNNKEL (reference sequence). This CDR3 is built from 15 residues. V shed 1 base and J shed 0 bases, with 7 bases lying between them. CDR3 nucleotides: TGTGCCAGCAGCCAAGCCGGGAACTCTGGAAACACCATATATTTT. Translated, it gives CASSQAGNSGNTIYF.

The chain uses TRBV14 and TRBJ1-2; 8 bases align to TRBD1. The CDR3 contains 15 residues. The V and J ends lost 4 bases and 5 bases, in that order; junction bases with no gene match: 9. From germline, CDR1 is SGHDN and CDR2 FVKESK. Here the CDR3 reads CASSPIGQGDYGYTF. The DNA of the CDR3 is TGTGCCAGCAGCCCTATTGGACAGGGAGATTATGGCTACACCTTC.

The chain recombines TRBV6-5 with TRBJ2-2, with TRBD1 identical over 9 bases. From germline, CDR1 is MNHEY and CDR2 SVGAGI. The V gene end was trimmed by 6 bases and the J gene end by 5 bases; junction bases not matched to a gene: 4. This CDR3 comprises 14 residues. CDR3 protein: CASRNGQGTGELFF. In DNA form, the CDR3 reads TGTGCCAGCAGAAATGGACAGGGGACCGGGGAGCTGTTTTTT.

V and J are TRBV3-1 (or the pseudogene TRBV3-2) and TRBJ1-1; a possible D gene is TRBD1 (5 bases). This CDR3 contains 12 residues. Germline V lookup: CDR1 LGHDT, CDR2 YNNKEL (reference sequence). V lost 8 bases to trimming and J lost 4 bases, with 11 bases between them. Written as DNA, the CDR3 is TGTGCCAGCGGACATGGGGTCACTGAAGCTTTCTTT. It translates to CASGHGVTEAFF.

The gene calls are TRBV12-5 and TRBJ2-5, with TRBD2 matching 8 bases. Germline V gene data show CDR1 as LGHNT and CDR2 as FRNRAP. The CDR3 extends over 14 amino acids. V trimming: 5 bases; J trimming: 3 bases; junction bases outside the gene matches: 5. The CDR3 reads CASGPGTSEETQYF. In DNA form, the CDR3 reads TGTGCTAGTGGTCCCGGGACTAGTGAAGAGACCCAGTACTTC.

The chain uses TRBV6-2 or TRBV6-3 and TRBJ2-2; 8 bases map to TRBD2. J was trimmed by 5 bases and V by 4 bases; bases with no gene match: 12. Germline V gives CDR1 MNHEY, CDR2 SVGEGT. CDR3 length: 17 residues. CDR3 region: CASSFPYAGGKTGELFF. The CDR3 nucleotides read TGTGCCAGCAGTTTCCCTTATGCGGGAGGTAAAACCGGGGAGCTGTTTTTT.

The genes are TRBV14 and TRBJ2-7; 9 bases fit TRBD1. This CDR3 region has 12 residues. V trimming: 6 bases; J trimming: 8 bases; junction bases outside the gene matches: 5. The germline CDR1 and CDR2 sequences are SGHDN and FVKESK. The CDR3 region is CASSDYRGQQYF. CDR3 nucleotides: TGTGCCAGCAGTGATTACAGGGGGCAGCAGTACTTC.